The 30 T cell receptor beta chains presented below share a single source sample, sequenced in a study of T cell changes during pregnancy in multiple sclerosis. Sequenced by immunoSEQ multiplex PCR; TCRdb stores in-frame clones only, minus some. The top ten hold around 0.8% of the sample, which has roughly 99,000 clones, about nine tenths seen once. Source: peripheral blood, taken in the third trimester of pregnancy. The receptors derive from a female donor in good health, enrolled as a control in a pregnancy study.

The rearrangement uses TRBV4-3 and TRBJ2-5; a possible D gene is TRBD1 (5 bases). CDR3 size: 15 residues. Germline V lookup: CDR1 LGHNA, CDR2 YSLEER. The V end lost 4 bases, the J end lost 2 bases, and 14 bases lay between the germline ends. The CDR3 spells CASSLDSQGQETQYF. CDR3 sequence (DNA): TGCGCCAGCAGCCTTGATTCCCAGGGTCAAGAGACCCAGTACTTC.

V and J are TRBV5-1 and TRBJ2-2, with D possibly being TRBD1 (6 bases). The CDR3 covers 17 residues. The V end was cut by 0 bases, the J end by 5 bases, with 17 bases between. Germline assignment: CDR1 SGHRS and CDR2 YFSETQ. The chain's CDR3 is CASSLAGGQRVTGELFF. CDR3 in DNA: TGCGCCAGCAGCTTGGCCGGAGGACAGAGAGTTACCGGGGAGCTGTTTTTT.

The chain carries TRBV25-1 and TRBJ1-1; 10 bases map to TRBD1. V was pared by 4 bases and J by 4 bases, with 3 bases of the junction left unmatched. The CDR3 sequence is 14 residues long. Germline lookup yields CDR1 MGHDK and CDR2 SYGVNS. The CDR3 DNA is TGTGCCAGCAGTGGGACAGGGGGGTTCACTGAAGCTTTCTTT. Amino acids: CASSGTGGFTEAFF.

CDR3: CSVDGGLSLNTEAFF. For the CDR3, the DNA is TGCAGCGTTGATGGGGGCCTTAGCTTGAACACTGAAGCTTTCTTT. V and J are TRBV29-1 and TRBJ1-1; a weak D match, TRBD1 (6 bases). The CDR3 contains 15 residues. CDR1 SQVTM and CDR2 ANQGSEA come from the germline V gene. V lost 3 bases and J 0 bases, leaving 14 bases between the germline ends.

The chain has TRBV19 and TRBJ1-3; TRBD1 matches at 8 bases. The CDR3 consists of 16 residues. Germline V gene lookup returns CDR1 LNHDA and CDR2 SQIVND (reference sequence). J lost 4 bases, V lost 6 bases, and 11 bases had no gene match. The CDR3 sequence: CASSGRQGSSGNTIYF. CDR3 DNA sequence: TGTGCCAGTAGCGGCCGACAGGGGAGTTCGGGAAACACCATATATTTT. Full variable domain (remainder filled in from reference TRBV19 and TRBJ1-3): DGGITQSPKYLFRKEGQNVTLSCEQNLNHDAMYWYRQDPGQGLRLIYYSQIVNDFQKGDIAEGYSVSREKKESFPLTVTSAQKNPTAFYLCASSGRQGSSGNTIYFGEGSWLTVV.

The V and J genes are TRBV7-2 and TRBJ2-5, with a weak D call TRBD2 (5 bases). The V end lost 6 bases, the J end lost 1 base, and 15 bases lay between the germline ends. Germline CDR1 SGHTA, CDR2 FQGNSA. The length of the CDR3 is 15 residues. CDR3 sequence: CASRGPGSVQETQYF. The CDR3 DNA follows: TGTGCCAGCAGGGGCCCGGGATCTGTCCAAGAGACCCAGTACTTC.

J is TRBJ1-1 and V is TRBV27; D is undetermined. Per the germline V gene, CDR1 is MNHEY and CDR2 is SMNVEV (reference sequence). Trimming shortened V by 5 bases and J by 1 base, and 11 bases separated the two germline ends. The CDR3 spans 14 residues. The CDR3 protein is CASSPYRRNTEAFF. Written as DNA, the CDR3 is TGTGCCAGCAGTCCCTACCGTAGGAACACTGAAGCTTTCTTT.

The chain recombines TRBV19 with TRBJ2-2; 9 bases map to TRBD2. The length of the CDR3 is 15 residues. The V and J ends lost 5 bases and 5 bases, in that order; junction bases with no gene match: 6. Germline loops: CDR1 LNHDA, CDR2 SQIVND (reference sequence). The CDR3 spells CASSVGLAGTGELFF. The CDR3 DNA reads as TGTGCCAGTAGTGTGGGACTAGCAGGGACCGGGGAGCTGTTTTTT.

This clone was counted a single time. The rearrangement joins TRBV6-6 to TRBJ2-7; TRBD1 is a possible D gene (6 bases). The germline gives CDR1 MNHNY, CDR2 SVGAGI (reference sequence). The CDR3 loop spans 14 amino acids. V was trimmed by 7 bases and J by 3 bases, leaving 16 bases between them. CDR3 protein: CASNVQGLNYEQYF. For the CDR3, the DNA is TGTGCCAGCAACGTACAGGGATTGAACTACGAGCAGTACTTC.

The chain couples TRBV5-1 to TRBJ1-4, with D maybe TRBD1 (5 bases). The CDR3 totals 13 residues. The V end was cut by 5 bases, the J end by 4 bases, with 9 bases between. CDR1 is SGHRS and CDR2 is YFSETQ in the germline V gene. Written as DNA, the CDR3 is TGCGCCAGCAGAGGCAGGGATAATGAAAAACTGTTTTTT. It codes for CASRGRDNEKLFF.

The table lists this clone with a few counts. The rearrangement links TRBV30 to TRBJ1-2, with D unresolved. V lost 2 bases and J lost 2, with 9 bases in between. Germline CDR1 reads GTSNPN; CDR2 reads SVGIG (reference sequence). This CDR3 region has 13 residues. This CDR3 reads CAWSPGTNYGYTF. The CDR3 bases are TGTGCCTGGAGTCCAGGCACCAACTATGGCTACACCTTC. Full variable domain (missing parts from reference TRBV30 and TRBJ1-2): SQTIHQWPATLVQPVGSPLSLECTVEGTSNPNLYWYRQAAGRGLQLLFYSVGIGQISSEVPQNLSASRPQDRQFILSSKKLLLSDSGFYLCAWSPGTNYGYTFGSGTRLTVV.

This chain links TRBV4-1 with TRBJ1-2, with 8 bases aligning to TRBD1. Unmatched junction bases numbered 12, after V lost 4 bases and J lost 5 bases. The length of the CDR3 is 16 residues. CDR1 is MGHRA and CDR2 is YSYEKL in the germline V gene. The CDR3 DNA sequence: TGCGCCAGCAGCCTCGGAACAGGGGGGAACCGTTATGGCTACACCTTC. This translates into CASSLGTGGNRYGYTF.

This clone was seen only a few times. The chain employs TRBV9 and TRBJ1-1; TRBD1 matches at 10 bases. The length of the CDR3 is 14 residues. V lost 4 bases and J lost 1; bases outside the gene matches: 1. Germline CDR1 SGDLS, CDR2 YYNGEE. The CDR3 region is CASSRQGANTEAFF. CDR3 DNA: TGTGCCAGCAGCAGACAGGGGGCGAACACTGAAGCTTTCTTT.

The rearrangement joins TRBV7-2 to TRBJ2-5; TRBD2 is a possible D gene (7 bases). This CDR3 comprises 14 residues. The germline V and J ends were trimmed by 8 bases and 5 bases, with 18 bases remaining between them. Germline lookup yields CDR1 SGHTA and CDR2 FQGNSA. The CDR3 loop reads CASAWAGAGETQYF. In DNA form, the CDR3 reads TGTGCCAGCGCATGGGCGGGGGCAGGCGAGACCCAGTACTTC. The whole variable domain, remainder taken from reference TRBV7-2 and TRBJ2-5, is GAGVSQSPSNKVTEKGKDVELRCDPISGHTALYWYRQSLGQGLEFLIYFQGNSAPDKSGLPSDRFSAERTGGSVSTLTIQRTQQEDSAVYLCASAWAGAGETQYFGPGTRLLVL.

The rearrangement joins TRBV6-1 to TRBJ1-1, with 12 positions matching TRBD1. The V gene end was trimmed by 2 bases and the J gene end by 5 bases; junction bases not matched to a gene: 6. Germline V gene sequence: CDR1 MNHNS, CDR2 SASEGT. This CDR3 region has 16 residues. CDR3 amino acids: CASSEFGGQGATEAFF. CDR3 in DNA: TGTGCCAGCAGTGAATTCGGGGGACAGGGGGCGACTGAAGCTTTCTTT.

This clone was counted between two and nine times. The V call is TRBV2, the J call TRBJ1-2; D gene unclear. Germline loops: CDR1 SNHLY, CDR2 FYNNEI. This CDR3 spans 12 amino acids. With 2 bases removed from V and 8 bases from J, the gap between germline ends came to 9 bases. The CDR3 is CASSESGKGYTF. CDR3 DNA: TGTGCCAGCAGTGAATCCGGGAAAGGCTACACCTTC.

V is TRBV14 and J is TRBJ1-2; TRBD1 agrees at 9 bases. This CDR3 has 13 amino acids. Germline V gene lookup returns CDR1 SGHDN and CDR2 FVKESK. Trimming cost V 1 base and J 7 bases; bases outside gene matches: 1. CDR3 nucleotide sequence: TGTGCCAGCAGCCAAGGGACAGGGGCTGGCTACACCTTC. It yields the protein CASSQGTGAGYTF.

This clone was seen a few times. The gene calls are TRBV13 and TRBJ1-1; maybe TRBD1 (5 bases). Trimming pared 0 bases from V and 3 bases from J, leaving 5 bases between. This CDR3 has 13 residues. Per the germline V gene, CDR1 is PRHDT and CDR2 is FYEKMQ (reference sequence). CDR3 in amino acids: CASSLGGDTEAFF. The CDR3, as DNA: TGTGCCAGCAGCTTAGGAGGGGACACTGAAGCTTTCTTT.

The chain recombines TRBV5-1 with TRBJ1-1; D ambiguous. Germline CDR1 is SGHRS and CDR2 is YFSETQ. CDR3 length equals 14 residues. Trimming cost V 0 bases and J 1 base, with 7 bases left between them. CDR3 loop: CASSLAPGNTEAFF. The CDR3 coding sequence is TGCGCCAGCAGCTTGGCACCCGGGAACACTGAAGCTTTCTTT.

This clone was found once. The chain uses TRBV6-5 and TRBJ1-1; unclear D gene. Germline V gene lookup returns CDR1 MNHEY and CDR2 SVGAGI. This CDR3 spans 13 amino acids. V lost 8 bases, J lost 6 bases, and 16 bases lay in between. The CDR3 region is CASVGRGWAEAFF. In DNA, the CDR3 is TGTGCCAGCGTAGGCCGGGGATGGGCTGAAGCTTTCTTT.

The chain joins TRBV7-2 to TRBJ2-7, with D possibly TRBD2 on 6 matching bases. The CDR3 has 13 amino acids. The V gene's germline CDR1 is SGHTA and CDR2 FQGNSA. Deletions cut 4 bases from V and 11 bases from J, with 18 bases between. The CDR3 reads CASSSEGWGRKYF. CDR3 nucleotide sequence: TGTGCCAGCAGCTCGGAGGGTTGGGGGAGGAAGTACTTC.

This chain links TRBV6-5 with TRBJ1-1; D is perhaps TRBD1 (5 bases). This CDR3 has 14 amino acids. Trimming stripped 4 bases from V and 4 bases from J, with 13 bases between. Germline CDR1 reads MNHEY; CDR2 reads SVGAGI. Here the CDR3 DNA reads TGTGCCAGCAGTTGGAGGGGCCCCATCACTGAAGCTTTCTTT. As protein: CASSWRGPITEAFF.

The genes are TRBV7-3 and TRBJ2-3; tentatively, D is TRBD2 (5 bases). CDR3 length equals 16 residues. Germline CDR1 reads SGHTA; CDR2 reads FQGTGA. Trimming removed 4 bases from V and 2 bases from J, with 16 bases in between. CDR3 sequence: CASSSRGPSYTDTQYF. CDR3 nucleotide sequence: TGTGCCAGCAGCTCTCGAGGGCCCTCCTACACAGATACGCAGTATTTT.

The genes are TRBV6-6 and TRBJ2-2; 8 bases align to TRBD2. This CDR3 region has 16 residues. Germline loops: CDR1 MNHNY, CDR2 SVGAGI (reference sequence). V gave up 5 bases and J gave up 1 base; unmatched junction bases: 6. CDR3 DNA: TGTGCCAGCAGTCATCTAGCGGGTATGAACACCGGGGAGCTGTTTTTT. This codes for CASSHLAGMNTGELFF.

The V call is TRBV5-1, the J call TRBJ2-7; a possible D gene is TRBD2 (7 bases). Per germline, CDR1 SGHRS and CDR2 YFSETQ. The CDR3 has 15 residues. V was pared by 2 bases and J by 2 bases, with 14 bases between. This CDR3 reads CASSLRGARPYEQYF. CDR3 DNA sequence: TGCGCCAGCAGCTTACGGGGGGCCCGACCCTACGAGCAGTACTTC.

CDR3: CSVKGRGDYGYTF. In DNA, the CDR3 is TGCAGCGTCAAGGGCAGGGGGGACTATGGCTACACCTTC. This chain uses TRBV29-1 with TRBJ1-2, with 7 bases fitting TRBD1. Germline lookup yields CDR1 SQVTM and CDR2 ANQGSEA. The V segment lost 6 bases and the J segment 3 bases; nucleotides outside the gene matches: 7. This CDR3 has 13 amino acids.

This chain joins TRBV7-2 and TRBJ2-7; the match to TRBD2 covers 9 bases. CDR3 size: 18 residues. Germline-derived CDR1 and CDR2 are SGHTA and FQGNSA. The ends lost 5 bases at V and 1 base at J; junction bases unmatched: 15. The CDR3 protein is CASSPTAGGIVWSYEQYF. CDR3 DNA sequence: TGTGCCAGCAGCCCAACGGCGGGGGGGATTGTCTGGTCCTACGAGCAGTACTTC.

The chain is built from TRBV7-2 and TRBJ1-2; D possibly corresponds to TRBD1 (5 bases). This CDR3 has 15 residues. The ends were cut back, 0 bases at V and 3 bases at J, with 11 bases in the middle. Per the germline V gene, CDR1 is SGHTA and CDR2 is FQGNSA. For the CDR3, the DNA is TGTGCCAGCAGCTTAGCGGTTCGGGGGGACTATGGCTACACCTTC. Translated, it gives CASSLAVRGDYGYTF.

V gene TRBV19 combines with J gene TRBJ2-2; TRBD1 is a possible D gene (7 bases). This CDR3 spans 13 amino acids. Germline V gene data show CDR1 as LNHDA and CDR2 as SQIVND (reference sequence). Trimming removed 5 bases at V and 14 bases at J, with 18 bases between. DNA of the CDR3: TGTGCCAGTAGTCTCCCGACAGGGACTGAACTGTTTTTT. Translation gives CASSLPTGTELFF.

This sequence joins TRBV29-1 and TRBJ2-5; TRBD2 agrees at 10 bases. The CDR3 runs 15 residues. V lost 6 bases to trimming and J lost 0 bases; unmatched junction nucleotides: 7. CDR1 and CDR2 (germline): SQVTM, ANQGSEA. The CDR3 loop is CSVALAGGNQETQYF. CDR3 DNA sequence: TGCAGCGTGGCCTTAGCGGGGGGAAACCAAGAGACCCAGTACTTC.